This entry features one T cell receptor (beta chain) sequence. Trimming took 2 bases from V and 4 from J; bases not matched to a gene: 4. This CDR3 is 13 amino acids long. The germline CDR1 and CDR2 sequences are DFQATT and SNEGSKA (reference sequence). This record comes from a study of T-cell reconstitution after alpha-beta-depleted transplantation in children. Researchers prepared the TCRbeta library using unique molecular identifiers, the study reports. One entry per CDR3 protein results from TCRdb running MiXCR on the PCR reads. Of about 640,000 distinct CDR3 sequences in the sample, roughly 15% were seen once.

The chain couples TRBV20-1 to TRBJ1-2; 7 nucleotides match TRBD1. The sequences come from PBMCs from the stem cell graft donor, collected from the stem cell graft. The TCR originated in a human donor who donated a stem cell graft to a child with acute myeloid leukemia. CDR3 region: CSARPQGSYGYTF. In DNA, the CDR3 is TGCAGTGCTAGACCACAGGGGAGCTATGGCTACACCTTC.